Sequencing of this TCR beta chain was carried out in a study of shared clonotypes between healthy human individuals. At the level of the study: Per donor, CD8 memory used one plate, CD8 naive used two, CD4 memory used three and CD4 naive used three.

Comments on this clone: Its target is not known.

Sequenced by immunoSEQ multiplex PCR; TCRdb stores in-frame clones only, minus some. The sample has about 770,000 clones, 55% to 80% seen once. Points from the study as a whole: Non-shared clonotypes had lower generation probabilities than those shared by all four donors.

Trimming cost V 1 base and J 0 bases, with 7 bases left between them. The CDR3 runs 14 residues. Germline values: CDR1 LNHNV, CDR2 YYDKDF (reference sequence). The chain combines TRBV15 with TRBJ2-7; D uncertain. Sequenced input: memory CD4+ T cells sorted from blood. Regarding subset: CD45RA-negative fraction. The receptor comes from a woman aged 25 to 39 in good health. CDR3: CATSRVRSSYEQYF. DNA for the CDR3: TGTGCCACCAGCAGAGTGAGGAGCTCCTACGAGCAGTACTTC.